This entry is about one TCR beta chain. Its antigen remains unknown. This entry is derived from a study of cytomegalovirus exposure and HLA in healthy donors. The CDR3 runs 12 residues. The V end was cut by 6 bases, the J end by 2 bases, with 10 bases between. Germline V gene lookup returns CDR1 SQVTM and CDR2 ANQGSEA. Points from the study as a whole: Using the classifier, cytomegalovirus status was reportedly diagnosed with high specificity and sensitivity. With later analysis, a missense DCLRE1C variant became linked to TCR beta V- and J-gene trimming. Evidence from a later analysis indicated that most CMV-associated TCR beta chains looked HLA-restricted.

Both 60 Vbeta primers and 13 Jbeta primers went into the PCR. Produced via immunoSEQ multiplex PCR; TCRdb's table is partial and in-frame only. The specimen's table records tens of thousands of clones. The sequenced sample consisted of PBMCs. The TCR comes from a woman aged 35 to 49 in good health and CMV-seropositive. The rearrangement joins TRBV29-1 to TRBJ2-5, with D possibly TRBD1 on 6 matching bases. CDR3 nucleotides: TGCAGCGTGAAGGGACAACAAGAGACCCAGTACTTC. Translating it yields CSVKGQQETQYF.